Following are 23 T cell receptor beta chains from one sample sequenced in a study of shared clonotypes between healthy human individuals. Produced via immunoSEQ multiplex PCR; TCRdb's table is partial and in-frame only. The table has approximately 1.1 million clones, 70% to 80% seen once; the top ten hold about 0.52%. Sequencing was carried out using memory CD4+ T cells from PBMCs. Subset in this sample: CD45RA-negative fraction. The receptor set was obtained from a man aged 18 to 30 in good health. Some clones in this sample may be carry-over from other donors' samples.

The chain combines TRBV11-2 with TRBJ2-7; D unclear. Germline lookup yields CDR1 SGHAT and CDR2 FQNNGV. There are 11 residues in the CDR3. V was shortened by 5 bases and J by 4 bases, with 6 bases between the two germline ends. The CDR3 region is CASSQKYEQYF. The CDR3 region has the DNA TGTGCCAGCAGCCAAAAATACGAGCAGTACTTC.

This clone was picked up a small number of times. The chain combines TRBV30 with TRBJ1-2; perhaps TRBD1 as D (5 bases). Between the trimmed V and J ends, which lost 1 base and 8 bases, there was a span of 14 bases. CDR3 length: 13 amino acids. Germline CDR1 is GTSNPN and CDR2 is SVGIG (reference sequence). The CDR3 DNA is TGTGCCTGGAGTGGGAGGCAGGGTCGAGGCTACACCTTC. This codes for CAWSGRQGRGYTF.

The rearrangement joins TRBV5-6 to TRBJ2-7; 12 nucleotides match TRBD2. V shed 4 bases, J shed 5 bases, and the junction held 4 bases outside the gene matches. The CDR3 sequence is 14 residues long. From germline, CDR1 is SGHDT and CDR2 YYEEEE. CDR3 in amino acids: CASSVGLAGNEQYF. CDR3 coding DNA: TGTGCCAGCAGCGTGGGACTAGCGGGTAACGAGCAGTACTTC.

The rearrangement uses TRBV11-2 and TRBJ2-1; D perhaps matches TRBD1 (6 bases). With 4 bases removed from V and 0 bases from J, the gap between germline ends came to 16 bases. CDR1 and CDR2 (germline): SGHAT, FQNNGV. CDR3 size: 17 residues. In DNA form, the CDR3 reads TGTGCCAGCAGCTCTGGCAGGGGTTTCGACTCCTACAATGAGCAGTTCTTC. Its protein is CASSSGRGFDSYNEQFF.

The chain links TRBV4-3 to TRBJ2-7; 7 bases are shared with TRBD2. Germline values: CDR1 LGHNA, CDR2 YSLEER. CDR3 length: 16 amino acids. Trimming removed 0 bases from V and 3 bases from J; junction bases left unmatched: 8. The CDR3 loop reads CASSQDRLAENYEQYF. In DNA, the CDR3 is TGCGCCAGCAGCCAAGATCGGCTAGCGGAGAACTACGAGCAGTACTTC.

The chain joins TRBV11-2 to TRBJ2-1; unclear D gene. Germline V gives CDR1 SGHAT, CDR2 FQNNGV. The CDR3 loop spans 13 amino acids. Trimming shortened V by 1 base and J by 7 bases, and 8 bases separated the two germline ends. The CDR3 loop is CASSLVRVNEQFF. As DNA, the CDR3 is TGTGCCAGCAGCTTAGTCCGGGTGAATGAGCAGTTCTTC.

This clone was detected a few times. The CDR3 region has the DNA TGTGCCAGCAGGGGGCTAGCGGGCTACAATGAGCAGTTCTTC. Protein product: CASRGLAGYNEQFF. This rearrangement joins TRBV2 to TRBJ2-1; 8 nucleotides match TRBD2. Looked up from germline, CDR1 is SNHLY and CDR2 is FYNNEI. The length of the CDR3 is 14 residues. V shed 6 bases, J shed 3 bases, and the junction held 4 bases outside the gene matches.

The rearrangement uses TRBV4-2 and TRBJ1-4; possible D gene TRBD1, 5 bases. Per the germline V gene, CDR1 is LGHNA and CDR2 is YNFKEQ. This CDR3 spans 15 amino acids. The V gene lost 2 bases and the J gene lost 8 bases, with 15 bases spanning the gap. CDR3 sequence: CASSQIHRFEEKLFF. CDR3 sequence (DNA): TGTGCCAGCAGCCAAATACACAGGTTCGAGGAAAAACTGTTTTTT.

The chain recombines TRBV5-6 with TRBJ1-5; the D is unclear. The V gene lost 0 bases and the J gene lost 0 bases, with 10 bases spanning the gap. Germline loops: CDR1 SGHDT, CDR2 YYEEEE. The CDR3 extends over 16 amino acids. The CDR3 is CASSLGQFYSNQPQHF. As DNA, the CDR3 is TGTGCCAGCAGCTTGGGGCAGTTCTATAGCAATCAGCCCCAGCATTTT.

The CDR3 nucleotides are TGTGCCAGCAGTTTTTTTGGGGACAGGGCCTACGAGCAGTACTTC. This translates into CASSFFGDRAYEQYF. The chain uses TRBV28 and TRBJ2-7; TRBD1 matches 9 bases. This CDR3 has 15 amino acids. V was clipped by 3 bases and J by 2 bases; unmatched bases: 5. Germline V gives CDR1 MDHEN, CDR2 SYDVKM.

The chain links TRBV28 to TRBJ2-3; possibly TRBD1 or TRBD2 for D (5 bases each). The CDR3 is 15 residues long. V was cut by 0 bases and J by 2 bases, with 9 bases left in between. The germline CDR1 and CDR2 sequences are MDHEN and SYDVKM. CDR3 DNA sequence: TGTGCCAGCAGTTTATGGGTGGGGGACACAGATACGCAGTATTTT. It specifies CASSLWVGDTDTQYF.

This chain uses TRBV11-2 with TRBJ2-1; 10 nucleotides agree with TRBD2. The CDR3 is 15 amino acids. J lost 4 bases, V lost 2 bases, and 2 bases had no gene match. Germline values: CDR1 SGHAT, CDR2 FQNNGV. The CDR3 DNA reads TGTGCCAGCAGCTTATATAGCGGGGGGTACAATGAGCAGTTCTTC. Its protein is CASSLYSGGYNEQFF.

The chain recombines TRBV9 with TRBJ1-3, with 7 bases aligning to TRBD1. J was trimmed by 2 bases and V by 0 bases; bases with no gene match: 2. The CDR3 length is 15 residues. Germline V lookup: CDR1 SGDLS, CDR2 YYNGEE. CDR3 residues: CASSVEGTAGNTIYF. CDR3 nucleotides: TGTGCCAGCAGCGTAGAGGGGACAGCTGGAAACACCATATATTTT.

The chain is built from TRBV11-2 and TRBJ2-6; no clear D. The germline gives CDR1 SGHAT, CDR2 FQNNGV. Trimming shortened V by 5 bases and J by 3 bases, and 8 bases separated the two germline ends. The CDR3 is 14 amino acids. The CDR3 is CASSNWDGANVLTF. The CDR3 bases are TGTGCCAGCAGCAATTGGGATGGGGCCAACGTCCTGACTTTC.

Of note for this clone: This sample includes further DNA sequences coding for the same CDR3. For the CDR3, the DNA is TGCAGCGTCGCAGGAGGGAGCGGGGCCAACGTCCTGACTTTC. It encodes CSVAGGSGANVLTF. The J gene is TRBJ2-6, the V gene TRBV29-1; D possibly corresponds to TRBD2 (6 bases). V shed 6 bases and J shed 4 bases, with 13 bases lying between them. The germline V gene has CDR1 SQVTM and CDR2 ANQGSEA. CDR3 length: 14 residues.

This rearrangement joins TRBV7-8 to TRBJ1-1, with 10 nucleotides matching TRBD1. The CDR3 runs to 17 residues. V lost 1 base and J lost 0; bases outside the gene matches: 5. In germline, CDR1 is SGHVS, CDR2 FQNEAQ. The CDR3 sequence is CASSLVGTGAMNTEAFF. DNA for the CDR3: TGTGCCAGCAGCTTAGTCGGGACAGGGGCAATGAACACTGAAGCTTTCTTT.

This chain uses TRBV5-6 with TRBJ2-7; 8 bases map to TRBD2. This CDR3 is built from 14 residues. Germline CDR1 is SGHDT and CDR2 is YYEEEE. Trimming at V came to 5 bases and at J to 0 bases, leaving 4 bases not matched to a gene. In nucleotides, the CDR3 is TGTGCCAGCAGGCCGGGACTAGGCTCCTACGAGCAGTACTTC. Protein: CASRPGLGSYEQYF.

This chain joins TRBV5-1 and TRBJ2-7; perhaps TRBD1 as D (6 bases). This CDR3 region has 15 residues. Trimming removed 0 bases from V and 2 bases from J, with 12 bases in between. The germline CDR1 and CDR2 sequences are SGHRS and YFSETQ. Written as DNA, the CDR3 is TGCGCCAGCAGCTTGGGTACAGGGTCGGCCTACGAGCAGTACTTC. Amino acids: CASSLGTGSAYEQYF. Looking up the rest from reference TRBV5-1 and TRBJ2-7 gives the full variable domain: KAGVTQTPRYLIKTRGQQVTLSCSPISGHRSVSWYQQTPGQGLQFLFEYFSETQRNKGNFPGRFSGRQFSNSRSEMNVSTLELGDSALYLCASSLGTGSAYEQYFGPGTRLTVT.

The chain links TRBV14 to TRBJ1-3; the D is unclear. Trimming left V 1 base short and J 0 bases short, with 13 bases between. Germline V gene data show CDR1 as SGHDN and CDR2 as FVKESK. The CDR3 has 17 amino acids. DNA of the CDR3: TGTGCCAGCAGCCAAGTAAAAAAACGGCTCTCTGGAAACACCATATATTTT. Amino acids: CASSQVKKRLSGNTIYF.

In its sample, this clone was seen many times. The CDR3 region has the DNA TGTGCCAGCAGCTTCGGACAGACTAACTATGGCTACACCTTC. It specifies CASSFGQTNYGYTF. The J gene is TRBJ1-2, the V gene TRBV7-2, with D perhaps TRBD1 (6 bases). With 3 bases removed from V and 0 bases from J, the gap between germline ends came to 8 bases. Germline lookup yields CDR1 SGHTA and CDR2 FQGNSA. CDR3 length: 14 residues.

V and J are TRBV7-3 and TRBJ2-3; D call uncertain. V shed 8 bases and J shed 6 bases, with 15 bases lying between them. CDR1 is SGHTA and CDR2 is FQGTGA in the germline V gene. The CDR3 spans 13 residues. CDR3 amino acids: CASSFSGSDTQYF. The DNA of the CDR3 is TGTGCCAGCTCTTTCTCTGGATCGGATACGCAGTATTTT.

The gene calls are TRBV9 and TRBJ2-5; TRBD2 matches at 14 bases. V was clipped by 3 bases and J by 2 bases; unmatched bases: 6. CDR1 is SGDLS, CDR2 YYNGEE, per germline. The CDR3 is made up of 17 amino acids. CDR3 in amino acids: CASSAGLAGGLQETQYF. The CDR3 DNA sequence: TGTGCCAGCAGCGCAGGACTAGCGGGAGGTTTACAAGAGACCCAGTACTTC.

Turning to this clone: The same CDR3 also results from other DNA sequences found in this sample. V usage is TRBV9 and J usage is TRBJ2-7; TRBD1 agrees at 7 bases. Germline V CDR1 and CDR2: SGDLS, YYNGEE. This CDR3 has 14 residues. Losses at the gene ends were 2 bases for V and 4 bases for J; bases not matched to a gene: 6. The CDR3, as DNA: TGTGCCAGCAGCGTTTCGGACAGGACGTACGAGCAGTACTTC. Protein product: CASSVSDRTYEQYF.